The TCR beta chain under discussion was sequenced for a study of shared clonotypes between healthy human individuals. Whole-study context: Donor ages ranged 18 to 49 years: a couple of women, a few men.

V shed 6 bases and J 5 bases; nucleotides not matched to a gene: 8. The CDR3 contains 14 residues. The V gene's germline CDR1 is LNHDA and CDR2 SQIVND (reference sequence). Original processing methods: Filtering differed, since immunoSEQ gave only junction sequences and no quality scores. The repertoire was sequenced with immunoSEQ multiplex PCR; TCRdb's copy has only in-frame clones and lacks some. The V and J calls and clone size are taken from that table; D and trimming were inferred from the DNA. The table has about half a million clones, 70% to 80% seen once. All of the donors resided in Nashville, Tennessee, and each was a Caucasian adult.

V is TRBV19 and J is TRBJ1-2; 8 positions agree with TRBD1. This receptor was identified in a woman aged 35 to 49 in good health. Some clones in this sample may be carry-over from other donors' samples. The sample consisted of PBMCs. The CDR3 sequence is CASSPTGTGYGYTF. In DNA, the CDR3 is TGTGCCAGTAGCCCGACCGGGACAGGTTATGGCTACACCTTC.